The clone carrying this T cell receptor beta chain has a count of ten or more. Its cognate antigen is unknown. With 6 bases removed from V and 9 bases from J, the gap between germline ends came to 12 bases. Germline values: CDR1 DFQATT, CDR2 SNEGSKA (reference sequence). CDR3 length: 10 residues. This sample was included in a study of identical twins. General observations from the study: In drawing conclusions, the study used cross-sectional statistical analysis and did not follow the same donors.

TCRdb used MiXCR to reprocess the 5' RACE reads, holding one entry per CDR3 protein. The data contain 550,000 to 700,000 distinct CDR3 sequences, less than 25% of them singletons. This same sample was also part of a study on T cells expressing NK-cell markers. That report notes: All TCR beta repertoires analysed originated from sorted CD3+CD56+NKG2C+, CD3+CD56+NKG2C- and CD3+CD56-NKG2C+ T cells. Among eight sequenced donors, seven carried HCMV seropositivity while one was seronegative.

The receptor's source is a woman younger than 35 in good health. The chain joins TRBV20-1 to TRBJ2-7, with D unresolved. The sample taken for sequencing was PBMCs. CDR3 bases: TGCAGTGCCGAATCGACCGGGCAGTACTTC. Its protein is CSAESTGQYF.